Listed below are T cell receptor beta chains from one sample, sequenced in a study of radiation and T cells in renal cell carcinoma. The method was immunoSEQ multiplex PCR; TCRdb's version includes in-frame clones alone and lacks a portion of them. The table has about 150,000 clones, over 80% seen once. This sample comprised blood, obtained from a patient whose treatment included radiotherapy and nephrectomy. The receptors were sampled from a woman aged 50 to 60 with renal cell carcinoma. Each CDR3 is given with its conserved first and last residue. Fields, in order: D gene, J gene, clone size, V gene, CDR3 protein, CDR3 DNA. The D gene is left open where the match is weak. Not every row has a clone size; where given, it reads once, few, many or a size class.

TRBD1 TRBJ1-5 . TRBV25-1 CASSGRDRDQPQHF TGTGCCAGCAGTGGGAGGGACAGGGACCAGCCCCAGCATTTT
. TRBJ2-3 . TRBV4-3 CASSQETLTDTQYF TGCGCCAGCAGCCAAGAAACGCTCACAGATACGCAGTATTTT
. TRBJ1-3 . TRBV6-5 CASSYSYRNGNTIYF TGTGCCAGCAGTTACTCCTACAGGAATGGAAACACCATATATTTT
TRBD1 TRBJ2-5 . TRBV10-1 CASSDQGQAGQETQYF TGCGCCAGCAGTGACCAAGGACAGGCGGGTCAAGAGACCCAGTACTTC
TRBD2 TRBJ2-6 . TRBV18 CASSPPYGEGATSGANVLTF TGTGCCAGCTCACCACCTTACGGGGAGGGAGCCACCTCTGGGGCCAACGTCCTGACTTTC
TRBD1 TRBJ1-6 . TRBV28 CAIATGLSPLHF TGTGCCATCGCGACAGGGCTCTCACCCCTCCACTTT
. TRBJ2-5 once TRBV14 CASSQVLSPQETQYF TGTGCCAGCAGCCAAGTGTTGTCACCTCAAGAGACCCAGTACTTC
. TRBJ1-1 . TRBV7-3 CASSFAGQNTEAFF TGTGCCAGCAGCTTTGCAGGGCAGAACACTGAAGCTTTCTTT
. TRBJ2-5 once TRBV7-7 CASSSDYQETQYF TGTGCTAGCAGCTCGGACTATCAAGAGACCCAGTACTTC
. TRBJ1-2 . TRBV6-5 CASSYFGRPNYGYTF TGTGCCAGCAGTTACTTTGGACGGCCGAACTATGGCTACACCTTC
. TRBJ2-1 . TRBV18 CASSPLQSSYNEQFF TGTGCCAGCTCACCACTCCAGAGCTCCTACAATGAGCAGTTCTTC
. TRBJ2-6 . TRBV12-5 CASGLVPLYLGTSISGANVLTF TGTGCTAGTGGTTTGGTACCTCTCTATCTCGGGACATCGATCTCTGGGGCCAACGTCCTGACTTTC
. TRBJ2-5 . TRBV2 CASSEFQRSYQETQYF TGTGCCAGCAGTGAGTTCCAGCGGTCGTACCAAGAGACCCAGTACTTC
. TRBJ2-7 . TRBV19 CASSHNPSSSDPKQYF TGTGCCAGTAGCCATAACCCCTCATCTAGCGATCCTAAGCAGTACTTC
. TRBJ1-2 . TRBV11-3 CASSLLGRPTFNYGYTF TGTGCCAGCAGCTTACTAGGCAGGCCCACATTTAACTATGGCTACACCTTC
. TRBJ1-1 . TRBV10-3 CAISEPEGRAFF TGTGCCATCAGTGAGCCAGAAGGGCGAGCTTTCTTT
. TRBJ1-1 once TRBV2 CASSPRLLSNTEAFF TGTGCCAGCAGTCCCAGGTTATTATCGAACACTGAAGCTTTCTTT
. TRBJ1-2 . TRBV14 CASSQDPGLSYTF TGTGCCAGCAGCCAAGATCCAGGGTTGAGCTACACCTTC
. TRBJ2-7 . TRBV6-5 CASSYGQARRAEQYF TGTGCCAGCAGTTACGGTCAGGCGAGGCGGGCCGAGCAGTACTTC
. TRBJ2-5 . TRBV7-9 CASSLDRDLYQETQYF TGTGCCAGCAGCTTAGACCGGGACCTGTACCAAGAGACCCAGTACTTC
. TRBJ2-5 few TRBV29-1 CSVALRQQETQYF TGCAGCGTTGCATTACGACAGCAAGAGACCCAGTACTTC
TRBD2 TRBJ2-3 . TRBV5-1 CASTLPAGGPTDTQYF TGCGCCAGCACTCTACCAGCGGGGGGGCCAACAGATACGCAGTATTTT
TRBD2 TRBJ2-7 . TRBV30 CAWTTGLAGTLYEQYF TGTGCCTGGACCACCGGACTAGCGGGGACCCTCTACGAGCAGTACTTC
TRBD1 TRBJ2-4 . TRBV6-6 CASTVTGALAKNIQYF TGTGCCAGCACTGTGACAGGGGCCTTAGCCAAAAACATTCAGTACTTC
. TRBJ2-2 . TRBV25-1 CASSELNRDGGRAGELFF TGTGCCAGCAGTGAATTAAACAGAGACGGGGGGCGTGCCGGGGAGCTGTTTTTT
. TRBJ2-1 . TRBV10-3 CAISPLANEQFF TGTGCCATCAGCCCCCTGGCAAATGAGCAGTTCTTC
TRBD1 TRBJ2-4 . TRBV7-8 CASSLGQALKSPLSIAKNIQYF TGTGCCAGCAGTCTGGGACAGGCCCTGAAAAGTCCTCTGAGTATAGCCAAAAACATTCAGTACTTC
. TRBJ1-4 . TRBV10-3 CAISEGGSSEKLFF TGTGCCATCAGTGAGGGTGGGTCCAGTGAAAAACTGTTTTTT
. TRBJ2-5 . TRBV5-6 CASSSPRAVARAQYF TGTGCCAGCAGCTCCCCGAGGGCCGTGGCAAGGGCCCAGTACTTC
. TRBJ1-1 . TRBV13 CASSRDRRNTEAFF TGTGCCAGCAGCCGGGACCGCCGAAACACTGAAGCTTTCTTT
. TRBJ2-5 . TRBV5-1 CASSPGLRGQETQYF TGCGCCAGCAGCCCGGGGTTACGGGGACAAGAGACCCAGTACTTC
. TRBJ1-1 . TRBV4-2 CASSQEGGTEAFF TGTGCCAGCAGCCAAGAAGGTGGGACTGAAGCTTTCTTT
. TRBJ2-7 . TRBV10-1 CASSDRAGIKNEQYF TGCGCCAGCAGTGATAGGGCAGGAATTAAGAACGAGCAGTACTTC
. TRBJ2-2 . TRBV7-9 CASSLDPTVNTGELFF TGTGCCAGCAGCTTAGATCCGACAGTGAACACCGGGGAGCTGTTTTTT
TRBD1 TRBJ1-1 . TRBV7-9 CASSFQTGENTEAFF TGTGCCAGCAGCTTCCAGACAGGGGAGAACACTGAAGCTTTCTTT
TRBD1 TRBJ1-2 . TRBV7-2 CASSGGQGYGYTF TGTGCCAGCAGCGGGGGACAGGGATATGGCTACACCTTC
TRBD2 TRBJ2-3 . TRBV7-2 CATKLAGGSTDTQYF TGTGCCACCAAACTAGCGGGGGGCAGCACAGATACGCAGTATTTT
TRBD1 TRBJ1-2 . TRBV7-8 CASSGGTGGHYGYTF TGTGCCAGCAGCGGCGGGACAGGGGGCCACTATGGCTACACCTTC
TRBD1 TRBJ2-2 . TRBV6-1 CASSVQGANTGELFF TGTGCCAGCAGTGTTCAGGGGGCGAACACCGGGGAGCTGTTTTTT
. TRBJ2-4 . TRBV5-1 CASSLAEDTFEAKNIQYF TGCGCCAGCAGCTTGGCCGAGGACACCTTTGAGGCCAAAAACATTCAGTACTTC
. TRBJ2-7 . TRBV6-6 CASSYNPTGYEQYF TGTGCCAGCAGTTACAATCCGACAGGCTACGAGCAGTACTTC